These 19 T cell receptor beta chains share one sample of origin, sequenced in a study of T cell repertoires in cytomegalovirus infection. One entry per CDR3 protein, called by TCRdb with MiXCR from the reads. The sample holds about a million distinct CDR3 sequences, less than 40% seen once. Antigens of these TCRs are unknown. The source was cultured CD8+ T cells from PBMCs, collected from culture after CMV antigen stimulation. Receptors originate from a human donor in good health (CMV status not recorded). Some clones in this sample may be carry-over from other donors' samples.

The chain recombines TRBV3-1 with TRBJ2-7; TRBD2 matches 9 bases. The CDR3 is made up of 16 amino acids. The germline CDR1 and CDR2 sequences are LGHDT and YNNKEL (reference sequence). Losses at the gene ends were 0 bases for V and 2 bases for J; bases not matched to a gene: 5. CDR3: CASSQEGGGATYEQYF. The CDR3, as DNA: TGTGCCAGCAGCCAAGAGGGCGGGGGGGCCACCTACGAGCAGTACTTC.

The chain uses TRBV7-8 and TRBJ1-2; 8 positions agree with TRBD1. Germline CDR1 reads SGHVS; CDR2 reads FQNEAQ. The CDR3 runs to 17 residues. Losses at the gene ends were 5 bases for V and 3 bases for J; bases not matched to a gene: 14. DNA for the CDR3: TGTGCCAGCAGCGCCGACCACCGGGACAGGTCTTACTATGGCTACACCTTC. Residues: CASSADHRDRSYYGYTF. The entire variable domain, with the rest obtained from reference TRBV7-8 and TRBJ1-2, is as follows: GAGVSQSPRYKVAKRGQDVALRCDPISGHVSLFWYQQALGQGPEFLTYFQNEAQLDKSGLPSDRFFAERPEGSVSTLKIQRTQQEDSAVYLCASSADHRDRSYYGYTFGSGTRLTVV.

With regard to this clonotype: Relative to the germline gene, one junction end is altered; a read error may explain this. This sequence joins TRBV5-3 and TRBJ1-1; no clear D. TRBV5-3 belongs to the ORF category, with a function that is uncertain. There are 14 residues in the CDR3. The CDR3 sequence: CASSSMDGNTEAFF. CDR3 coding DNA: TGTGCCAGCAGCTCCATGGACGGGAACACTGAAGCTTTCTTT.

The CDR3 DNA reads TGCAGTGCTAGAAGGGGGGACACTGAAGCTTTCTTT. This gives the protein CSARRGDTEAFF. The chain employs TRBV20-1 and TRBJ1-1; a possible D gene is TRBD1 (6 bases). CDR3 length: 12 residues. CDR1 and CDR2 (germline): DFQATT, SNEGSKA (reference sequence). Trimming shortened V by 2 bases and J by 3 bases, and 7 bases separated the two germline ends.

Only a few counts were recorded for this clonotype. V and J are TRBV10-3 and TRBJ2-1, with D maybe TRBD1 (6 bases). CDR1 ENHRY and CDR2 SYGVKD come from the germline V gene. This CDR3 has 15 amino acids. Between the trimmed V and J ends, which lost 5 bases and 1 base, there was a span of 12 bases. This chain's CDR3 is CAISPTGESYNEQFF. CDR3 in DNA: TGTGCCATCAGTCCGACAGGCGAATCCTACAATGAGCAGTTCTTC.

This chain uses TRBV5-3 with TRBJ2-2, with 10 bases lining up with TRBD2. TRBV5-3 is an open reading frame whose function is uncertain. The CDR3 is 16 amino acids. V lost 8 bases, J lost 7 bases, and 14 bases stayed unmatched. In DNA form, the CDR3 reads TGTGCCAGCAGCCCCTTAGCGGGGGGCTTGAACGGGGAGCTGTTTTTT. Protein: CASSPLAGGLNGELFF.

This chain connects TRBV7-2 to TRBJ2-2; perhaps TRBD2 as D (6 bases). With 2 bases removed from V and 4 bases from J, the gap between germline ends came to 17 bases. The CDR3 length is 17 residues. CDR1 and CDR2 (germline): SGHTA, FQGNSA. This chain's CDR3 is CASSLKGGVGSTGELFF. DNA of the CDR3: TGTGCCAGCAGCTTAAAGGGAGGTGTGGGCTCCACCGGGGAGCTGTTTTTT.

This clonotype was detected a few times. The rearrangement uses TRBV11-2 and TRBJ2-7; the D gene is possibly TRBD2 (5 bases). Trimming took off 1 base at V and 8 bases at J, with 15 bases between the two ends. Germline loops: CDR1 SGHAT, CDR2 FQNNGV. The CDR3 runs 14 residues. For the CDR3, the DNA is TGTGCCAGCAGCTTAGCCCCCCGGGGAGATAAGCAGTACTTC. Its protein product is CASSLAPRGDKQYF.

The table lists this clonotype with a few counts. V usage is TRBV4-1 and J usage is TRBJ1-6; D is unclear. CDR1 and CDR2 (germline): MGHRA, YSYEKL. V lost 1 base to trimming and J lost 8 bases, with 15 bases between them. The CDR3 has 16 residues. The CDR3 region is CASSQGTAPGDSPLHF. The CDR3 DNA sequence: TGCGCCAGCAGCCAAGGGACGGCACCCGGGGATTCACCCCTCCACTTT.

On this clonotype itself: One junction end does not reproduce the germline sequence, and a read error may be involved. The gene calls are TRBV4-1 and TRBJ2-1; 10 nucleotides align to TRBD1. Germline loops: CDR1 MGHRA, CDR2 YSYEKL. The CDR3 runs to 14 residues. The CDR3: CASSPGQGSNEQFF. The DNA of the CDR3 is TGCGCCAGTAGCCCGGGACAGGGGTCCAATGAGCAGTTCTTC.

CDR3 DNA sequence: TGTGCCAGCAGTCGATTTGGGGACAGCACTGAAGCTTTCTTT. This gives the protein CASSRFGDSTEAFF. The chain recombines TRBV27 with TRBJ1-1; TRBD1 matches at 7 bases. The CDR3 is 14 amino acids. Trimming cost V 5 bases and J 4 bases; bases outside gene matches: 7. Germline V gene data show CDR1 as MNHEY and CDR2 as SMNVEV (reference sequence).

This clonotype was observed many times. This chain joins TRBV7-6 and TRBJ2-1, with D possibly being TRBD2 (7 bases). The V gene's germline CDR1 is SGHVS and CDR2 FNYEAQ. V lost 0 bases and J 5 bases, leaving 11 bases between the germline ends. The CDR3 has 15 residues. CDR3 region: CASSLAGGAHNEQFF. CDR3 nucleotide sequence: TGTGCCAGCAGCTTAGCGGGGGGGGCCCACAATGAGCAGTTCTTC.

This chain links TRBV5-4 with TRBJ1-1; D gene ambiguous. Trimming pared 0 bases from V and 11 bases from J, leaving 8 bases between. This CDR3 has 11 amino acids. Germline CDR1 and CDR2: SGHNT and YYREEE (reference sequence). The CDR3 sequence: CASSLGVSAFF. CDR3 sequence (DNA): TGTGCCAGCAGCTTGGGGGTTTCTGCTTTCTTT. Full variable domain (rest looked up from reference TRBV5-4 and TRBJ1-1): ETGVTQSPTHLIKTRGQQVTLRCSSQSGHNTVSWYQQALGQGPQFIFQYYREEENGRGNFPPRFSGLQFPNYSSELNVNALELDDSALYLCASSLGVSAFFGQGTRLTVV.

This rearrangement joins TRBV12-3 or TRBV12-4 to TRBJ1-5; D uncertain. V was shortened by 6 bases and J by 0 bases, with 9 bases between the two germline ends. The CDR3 totals 14 residues. CDR3 loop: CASRIGVSNQPQHF. CDR3 coding DNA: TGTGCCAGCAGAATTGGGGTTAGCAATCAGCCCCAGCATTTT.

The rearrangement joins TRBV4-1 to TRBJ2-1; D could derive from TRBD1 or TRBD2 (6 bases each). Germline CDR1 and CDR2: MGHRA and YSYEKL. Trimming stripped 4 bases from V and 5 bases from J, with 21 bases between. The CDR3 is made up of 17 amino acids. For the CDR3, the DNA is TGCGCCAGCAGCCCCCTGGGAGTCGGGGGCGCCAACAATGAGCAGTTCTTC. This gives the protein CASSPLGVGGANNEQFF.

This clonotype appeared many times. The chain joins TRBV7-2 to TRBJ1-5; D gene uncertain. Trimming removed 2 bases from V and 3 bases from J, with 2 bases in between. The CDR3 runs 12 residues. Germline assignment: CDR1 SGHTA and CDR2 FQGNSA. The CDR3 is CASSLHNQPQHF. CDR3 DNA sequence: TGTGCCAGCAGCTTACACAATCAGCCCCAGCATTTT.

The V and J genes are TRBV27 and TRBJ2-6, with a tentative D call TRBD2 (5 bases). With 6 bases removed from V and 1 base from J, the gap between germline ends came to 10 bases. Per germline, CDR1 MNHEY and CDR2 SMNVEV (reference sequence). The CDR3 is made up of 15 amino acids. CDR3 nucleotide sequence: TGTGCCAGCAGCTATAGGGAGTCTGGGGCCAACGTCCTGACTTTC. This sequence encodes CASSYRESGANVLTF.

The rearrangement joins TRBV6-1 to TRBJ2-3; D may be TRBD2 (6 bases). CDR1 is MNHNS and CDR2 is SASEGT in the germline V gene. The CDR3 runs 15 residues. V lost 3 bases and J 4 bases, leaving 14 bases between the germline ends. The CDR3 DNA sequence: TGTGCCAGCAGTGATCTTAGCGGTGGTTCAGATACGCAGTATTTT. This codes for CASSDLSGGSDTQYF.

This clonotype has just a few counts. The rearrangement links TRBV4-3 to TRBJ1-1, with no clear D. Germline V lookup: CDR1 LGHNA, CDR2 YSLEER. V shed 0 bases and J shed 5 bases, with 25 bases lying between them. CDR3 length: 19 residues. Written as DNA, the CDR3 is TGCGCCAGCAGCCAAGATGTGAGCCGGGCAGGCGGTGTTGGGACTGAAGCTTTCTTT. Its protein is CASSQDVSRAGGVGTEAFF.